This T cell receptor (beta chain) was captured in a study of neurological immune-mediated disorders. Study results and caveats: HTLV-1-associated myelopathy had the most TCR clonal expansion, and multiple sclerosis had the least, less than healthy controls.

Via MiXCR, TCRdb re-called the 5' RACE reads, giving one row per CDR3 protein. The sample carries 26,000 or so distinct CDR3 sequences, 9.5% to 15% recorded once. Trimming cost V 5 bases and J 2 bases, with 11 bases left between them. The CDR3 spans 14 residues. This clonotype came up many times. Antigen unknown. Input material: PBMCs. The clonotype comes from a man aged 60-69 years in good health. This chain links TRBV12-3 or TRBV12-4 with TRBJ2-3; a possible D gene is TRBD2 (6 bases). CDR3 loop: CASSRGLNTDTQYF. The CDR3 DNA is TGTGCCAGCAGTCGGGGGTTAAACACAGATACGCAGTATTTT.